This T cell receptor beta chain was profiled in a study of blood T cell repertoires in COVID-19. Study information: T cells, B-cell-depleted T cells, or PBMCs provided the cDNA or gDNA that served as material.

The sample holds one count of this clone. Original processing methods: Amplifying reference gene primers gave estimates of nucleated cell counts. Some clones are missing from TCRdb's copy, which holds only in-frame ones; the method was immunoSEQ multiplex PCR. V and J calls and clone size are copied from that table; D and trimming were computed from the DNA. The table lists some 180,000 clones, over 75% of them singletons, with approximately 3% in the top ten. This CDR3 has 16 amino acids. Trimming removed 8 bases at V and 2 bases at J, with 18 bases between. Germline-derived CDR1 and CDR2 are WSHSY and SAAADI.

Sequenced: peripheral blood. This receptor was taken from a woman aged 80 or older with active or convalescent COVID-19. The chain has TRBV10-2 and TRBJ2-2; D might be TRBD1 (6 bases). CDR3 in amino acids: CASGQPGTPNTGELFF. The CDR3 nucleotides read TGCGCCAGCGGACAACCCGGGACACCCAACACCGGGGAGCTGTTTTTT.